The entry that follows covers one T cell receptor beta chain sequence. The data were taken from a study of blood T cell repertoires in COVID-19. TCRdb's copy holds only in-frame clones and misses some; the assay was immunoSEQ multiplex PCR. Among under 150,000 clones listed, under 90% were seen once. Participant-given clinical history determined each cohort assignment. Germline trimming cut 0 bases from V and 5 bases from J; bases unmatched to any gene: 7. CDR3 length equals 17 residues. Germline V gene sequence: CDR1 SGHAT, CDR2 FQNNGV. The sample taken for sequencing was PBMCs or T cells enriched from blood (not recorded which). This receptor was identified in a man aged 45 to 65 in a cohort exposed to, infected with or recovered from COVID-19 (not recorded which). The rearrangement joins TRBV11-2 to TRBJ2-5; TRBD1 matches at 12 bases. This chain's CDR3 is CASSLEGTGGTWETQYF. CDR3 DNA: TGTGCCAGCAGCTTAGAAGGGACAGGGGGCACATGGGAGACCCAGTACTTC.